This record concerns one TCR beta chain sequence. The antigen this receptor binds is unknown. Base qualities are not at hand, and no much larger clone is one base apart. The intended sense of this specimen's treatment or condition label: allogeneic hematopoietic cell transplantation with graft depleted of TCRalphabeta T cells and CD19 B cells. The children who served as transplant recipients had been given grafts of TCRalphabeta/CD19-depleted allogeneic hematopoietic cells. The data stem from a study of T-cell reconstitution after alpha-beta-depleted transplantation in children (TCRdb year 2016). Turning to the overall study: Using TCR repertoire profiling, the study quantitatively followed how T-cell immune reconstitution unfolded in children after TCRalphabeta/CD19-depleted allogeneic hematopoietic cell transplantation. Broader findings and caveats from the paper: The frequencies of hyperexpanded clones fell over the following months, and after one year, T-cell counts and TCRbeta diversity were mostly attributed to newly produced T cells. Apparently early alphabetaT-cell count recovery about two months after transplant reportedly relied on only several hundred rapidly expanded clones derived from non-depleted graft cells. In some patients, high TCRbeta diversity at day 60 was attributed to recipient T cells and intrathymic progenitors that had survived conditioning.

The library relied on PCR. Sequencer: Illumina HiSeq 2500. To normalize quantification of the TCRbeta repertoire, the TCR libraries were built with molecular barcoding that relied on unique molecular identifiers. The public reads were reprocessed in TCRdb via fastp at Q25 and MiXCR, keeping in-frame beta chains. Merged by CDR3 protein, the rows form single entries marked with the most common genes and DNA. This sample gives around 700,000 distinct CDR3 sequences in total; around 13% of them show up just once. 0.79% of the sample goes to the ten largest clones. The CDR3 has 16 amino acids, counting the end cysteine and phenylalanine. Solely the CDR3 DNA is kept, with 48 bases framed from the first base. The germline V gene (reference sequence) yields SGHNT for CDR1 and YYREEE for CDR2. Trimming at the junction amounts to 2 bases on V and 0 bases on J, and the germline ends lie 15 bases apart.

Specimen: PBMCs, collected before TCRalphabeta/CD19-depleted stem cell transplant. The chain is encoded by TRBV5-4 joined to TRBJ2-7; the D gene is perhaps TRBD2, from 6 matching bases. The sequence came from a girl aged 2-10 years with congenital amegakaryocytic thrombocytopenia, due to receive a stem cell transplant. The CDR3 sequence is CASSFHQGGSSYEQYF. The DNA is TGTGCCAGCAGCTTTCATCAAGGAGGGAGCTCCTACGAGCAGTACTTC.